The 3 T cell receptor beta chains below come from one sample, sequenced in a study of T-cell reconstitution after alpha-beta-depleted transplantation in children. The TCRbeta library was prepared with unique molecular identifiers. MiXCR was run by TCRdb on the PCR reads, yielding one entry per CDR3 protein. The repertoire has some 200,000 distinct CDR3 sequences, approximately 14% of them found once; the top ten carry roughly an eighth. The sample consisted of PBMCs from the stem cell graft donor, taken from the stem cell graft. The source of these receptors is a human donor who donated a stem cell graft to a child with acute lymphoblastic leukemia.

CDR3 sequence reads: CASSRQEESYNEQFF. The CDR3 coding sequence is TGTGCCAGTAGCCGTCAGGAGGAATCCTACAATGAGCAGTTCTTC. This chain uses TRBV19 with TRBJ2-1, with TRBD2 as a possible D gene (5 bases). The germline V gene encodes CDR1 LNHDA and CDR2 SQIVND (reference sequence). CDR3 length: 15 amino acids. Trimming shortened V by 6 bases and J by 1 base, and 13 bases separated the two germline ends.

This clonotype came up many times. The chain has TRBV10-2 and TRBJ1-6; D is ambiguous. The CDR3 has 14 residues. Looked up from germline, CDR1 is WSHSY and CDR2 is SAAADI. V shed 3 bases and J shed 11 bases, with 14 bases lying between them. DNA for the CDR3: TGCGCCAGCAGTGATATGGCTGCCCATGCACCCCTCCACTTT. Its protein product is CASSDMAAHAPLHF.

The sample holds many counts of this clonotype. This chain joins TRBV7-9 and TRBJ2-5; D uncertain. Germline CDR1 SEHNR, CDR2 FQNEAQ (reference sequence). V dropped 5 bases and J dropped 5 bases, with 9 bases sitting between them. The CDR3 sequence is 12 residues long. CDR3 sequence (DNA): TGTGCCAGCAGCCCCGATGGCGAGACCCAGTACTTC. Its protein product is CASSPDGETQYF.